This TCR beta chain was sequenced for a study of cytomegalovirus exposure and HLA in healthy donors. With respect to this clone: What it recognizes is unknown.

The PCR used 60 Vbeta and 13 Jbeta primers. Authors' processing steps: Around 10 million of the about 80 million unique TCR beta chains counted in a later analysis were shared. Using immunoSEQ multiplex PCR, the repertoire was profiled, and TCRdb retains in-frame clones only, with some absent. V and J calls plus clone size are reproduced from that table; the DNA served to infer D and trimming. The data contain 130,000 or so clones, roughly 73% of them singletons. Study outcomes and limitations: With DRB1 most and HLA-C fewest, TCR association rates differed between HLA loci in a later analysis. Several of the most significant clusters appeared linked to common viral pathogens, based on a later analysis.

This sequence was found in a man aged 35 to 55 in good health and CMV-seronegative. Sequenced: PBMCs.

The CDR3 region has the DNA TGTGCCAGCAGCGGCCCTGTGACAGGCCCCTACGAGCAGTACTTC. Its protein product is CASSGPVTGPYEQYF. The J gene is TRBJ2-7, the V gene TRBV5-5; a possible D gene is TRBD1 (6 bases). The CDR3 has 15 residues. CDR1 is SGHKS, CDR2 YYEKEE, per germline (reference sequence). The germline V and J ends were trimmed by 4 bases and 2 bases, with 16 bases remaining between them.